This T cell receptor beta chain stems from a study of T-cell reconstitution after alpha-beta-depleted transplantation in children. Unique molecular identifiers were used in preparing the TCRbeta library. In TCRdb, the PCR reads were re-called with MiXCR into one record per CDR3 protein. The sample gives 490,000 or so distinct CDR3 sequences, about an eighth of which show up once; over 5.5% is in the top ten. This CDR3 spans 16 amino acids. Trimming removed 3 bases from V and 7 bases from J, with 18 bases in between. This clonotype was recorded at least ten times. V and J are TRBV12-3 or TRBV12-4 and TRBJ2-2; no clear D. Source: PBMCs from the stem cell graft donor, taken from the stem cell graft. This clonotype was obtained from a human donor who donated a stem cell graft to a child with combined immunodeficiency. The CDR3 spells CASSFRMDLTVGELFF. For the CDR3, the DNA is TGTGCCAGCAGTTTCCGCATGGATCTTACGGTCGGGGAGCTGTTTTTT.